These T cell receptor beta chains were read from a single sample in a study of human T cells and chemical hapten exposure. One entry per CDR3 protein results from TCRdb running MiXCR on the RACE reads. The sample gives about 73,000 distinct CDR3 sequences, about 8% of which show up once; approximately 3.7% is in the top ten. The material was whole blood, obtained in connection with sensitization to the hapten diphenylcyclopropenone (DPC). These receptors were collected from a woman between 50 and 59 years old with alopecia areata. Some clones in this sample may be carry-over from other donors' samples. Both conserved end residues are part of each CDR3. D genes are given only for firm matches. A clone size is listed for some rows: how often the clone was seen (once, few, many), or a class if it is expanded.

v_gene: TRBV12-3/TRBV12-4; d_gene: NA; abundance: many; j_gene: TRBJ1-2; CDR3nt: TGTGCCAGCAGCCCGCCGCGAGGCAACTATGGCTACACCTTC; CDR3aa: CASSPPRGNYGYTF
v_gene: TRBV28; d_gene: NA; abundance: NA; j_gene: TRBJ2-6; CDR3nt: TGTGCCACCTCTGGGGCCAACGTCCTGACTTTC; CDR3aa: CATSGANVLTF
v_gene: TRBV29-1; d_gene: TRBD2; abundance: few; j_gene: TRBJ2-3; CDR3nt: TGCAGCGTAGGACTAGCGGGGCTACCCACAGATACGCAGTATTTT; CDR3aa: CSVGLAGLPTDTQYF
v_gene: TRBV12-3/TRBV12-4; d_gene: NA; abundance: many; j_gene: TRBJ1-5; CDR3nt: TGTGCCAGCACCAAGGGGGAAGAGCCCCAGCATTTT; CDR3aa: CASTKGEEPQHF
v_gene: TRBV25-1; d_gene: NA; abundance: NA; j_gene: TRBJ2-4; CDR3nt: TGTGCCAGCAGTGAATATAACAGGTTTCATGCGAAAAACATTCAGTACTTC; CDR3aa: CASSEYNRFHAKNIQYF
v_gene: TRBV5-8; d_gene: NA; abundance: NA; j_gene: TRBJ1-5; CDR3nt: TGTGCCAGCAGCTTCCCGCGAATGGGGCAGCCCCAGCATTTT; CDR3aa: CASSFPRMGQPQHF
v_gene: TRBV6-5; d_gene: TRBD1; abundance: few; j_gene: TRBJ1-2; CDR3nt: TGTGCCAGCAGTTCGGACAGGGGGCTAGGCTATGGCTACACCTTC; CDR3aa: CASSSDRGLGYGYTF
v_gene: TRBV18; d_gene: NA; abundance: NA; j_gene: TRBJ1-1; CDR3nt: TGTGCCAGCTCAACCGACGGAATTGGGGCTTTCTTT; CDR3aa: CASSTDGIGAFF
v_gene: TRBV6-6; d_gene: NA; abundance: NA; j_gene: TRBJ2-7; CDR3nt: TGTGCCAGCACCCAGCGTGTCGGGGAGCAGTACTTC; CDR3aa: CASTQRVGEQYF
v_gene: TRBV27; d_gene: TRBD1; abundance: NA; j_gene: TRBJ1-4; CDR3nt: TGTGCCAGCAGGTCCGGGACAGGGGTCGAAAAACTGTTTTTT; CDR3aa: CASRSGTGVEKLFF